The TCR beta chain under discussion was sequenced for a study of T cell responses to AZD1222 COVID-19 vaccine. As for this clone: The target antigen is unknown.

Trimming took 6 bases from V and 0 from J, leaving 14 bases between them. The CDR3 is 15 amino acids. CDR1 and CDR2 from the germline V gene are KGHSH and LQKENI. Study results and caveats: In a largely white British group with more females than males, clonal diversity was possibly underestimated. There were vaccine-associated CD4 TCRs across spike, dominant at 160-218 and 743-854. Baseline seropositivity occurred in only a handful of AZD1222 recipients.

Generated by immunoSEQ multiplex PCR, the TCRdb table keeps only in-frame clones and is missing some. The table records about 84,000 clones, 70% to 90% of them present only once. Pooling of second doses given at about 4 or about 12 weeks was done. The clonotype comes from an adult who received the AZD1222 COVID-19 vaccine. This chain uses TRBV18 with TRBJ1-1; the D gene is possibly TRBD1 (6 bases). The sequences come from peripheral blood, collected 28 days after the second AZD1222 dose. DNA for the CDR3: TGTGCCAGCTCCCCAGGGGCGATCATGAACACTGAAGCTTTCTTT. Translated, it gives CASSPGAIMNTEAFF. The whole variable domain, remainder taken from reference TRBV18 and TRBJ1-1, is NAGVMQNPRHLVRRRGQEARLRCSPMKGHSHVYWYRQLPEEGLKFMVYLQKENIIDESGMPKERFSAEFPKEGPSILRIQQVVRGDSAAYFCASSPGAIMNTEAFFGQGTRLTVV.